This T cell receptor (beta chain) emerged from a study of early T cells in non-severe SARS-CoV-2 infection. Each CDR3 protein gets one entry after TCRdb re-called the 5' RACE reads with MiXCR. There are approximately 47,000 distinct CDR3 sequences in the sample; around 9.6% occur only once, and around 5.3% lies in the top ten. This clonotype has more than one count but fewer than ten. Trimming shortened V by 1 base and J by 1 base, and 13 bases separated the two germline ends. The CDR3 runs to 16 residues. The V gene's germline CDR1 is SEHNR and CDR2 FQNEAQ (reference sequence). The chain uses TRBV7-9 and TRBJ2-5; maybe TRBD2 (6 bases). The clonotype comes from an adult who was a healthcare worker with PCR-confirmed SARS-CoV-2 infection or an uninfected control (not recorded which). The sequencing here drew on whole blood, taken at baseline. CDR3 amino acids: CASSLGRLDFQETQYF. DNA of the CDR3: TGTGCCAGCAGCTTAGGCAGACTAGATTTCCAAGAGACCCAGTACTTC.